Listed here is a single T cell receptor (beta chain). Its antigen is not identified. The sample belongs to a study of TIL therapy for anti-PD-1-resistant metastatic lung cancer. Turning to the study itself: Patients then received nivolumab; progressors got lymphodepletion, TIL and IL-2. Points from the study as a whole: Infused TIL clonotypes partially replaced the baseline blood repertoire, then decayed over months.

Noted time point: pre-treatment sample, taken before nivolumab and TIL therapy. Adults with stage 4 NSCLC were enrolled in a phase I trial. The CDR3 has 16 residues. Germline V gives CDR1 SGHDN, CDR2 FVKESK. V lost 0 bases and J lost 3; bases outside the gene matches: 8. This was the immunoSEQ v3 assay. TCRdb's table, derived via immunoSEQ multiplex PCR, lists solely in-frame clones and lacks some. The data show 54,000 or so clones, roughly 70% seen once. The rearrangement links TRBV14 to TRBJ2-7; 7 bases are shared with TRBD1. Sequenced material: blood, taken at baseline. The sequence was collected from a person between 30 and 79 years old with non-small cell lung cancer. CDR3 region: CASSQDVGQVFYEQYF. Written as DNA, the CDR3 is TGTGCCAGCAGCCAAGACGTAGGACAGGTTTTCTACGAGCAGTACTTC.